Below, 32 T cell receptor beta chains from the same sample are listed, as sequenced in a study of blood T cell repertoires in COVID-19. The repertoire was sequenced with immunoSEQ multiplex PCR; TCRdb's copy has only in-frame clones and lacks some. The sample lists around 300,000 clones; around 90% were seen once. Sequenced material: PBMCs or T cells enriched from blood (not recorded which). These receptor sequences come from a woman aged 25 to 39 who had recovered from COVID-19.

The chain carries TRBV15 and TRBJ1-2, with no clear D. This CDR3 contains 15 residues. V shed 6 bases and J shed 6 bases, with 20 bases lying between them. From germline, CDR1 is LNHNV and CDR2 YYDKDF (reference sequence). CDR3 sequence (DNA): TGTGCCACCAGTCTAAGCACATCAGGCTATCATGGCTACACCTTC. Its protein product is CATSLSTSGYHGYTF.

This chain joins TRBV9 and TRBJ2-7, with 9 bases that match TRBD1. Germline-derived CDR1 and CDR2 are SGDLS and YYNGEE. The CDR3 consists of 15 residues. After removal of 2 bases from V and 2 bases from J, the junction contained 5 bases not matched to a gene. This CDR3 is CASSVGDRATYEQYF. In nucleotides, the CDR3 is TGTGCCAGCAGCGTGGGGGACAGGGCTACCTACGAGCAGTACTTC.

The chain recombines TRBV27 with TRBJ1-1; possible D gene TRBD1, 5 bases. The V gene lost 10 bases and the J gene lost 7 bases, with 19 bases spanning the gap. CDR3 size: 13 residues. Per the germline V gene, CDR1 is MNHEY and CDR2 is SMNVEV (reference sequence). The DNA of the CDR3 is TGTGCCACCAAAGAAGTAACAGGAAATGAAGCTTTCTTT. Translating gives CATKEVTGNEAFF.

V gene TRBV9 combines with J gene TRBJ2-2, with 13 bases identical to TRBD2. Germline CDR1 SGDLS, CDR2 YYNGEE. V shed 0 bases, J shed 0 bases, and the junction held 14 bases outside the gene matches. This CDR3 is 22 amino acids long. In nucleotides, the CDR3 is TGTGCCAGCAGCGTAGCGGGGGGACTAGCGGGACCCCCGTGGGCGAACACCGGGGAGCTGTTTTTT. Its protein is CASSVAGGLAGPPWANTGELFF. Supplemented by reference TRBV9 and TRBJ2-2, the full variable domain reads DSGVTQTPKHLITATGQRVTLRCSPRSGDLSVYWYQQSLDQGLQFLIQYYNGEERAKGNILERFSAQQFPDLHSELNLSSLELGDSALYFCASSVAGGLAGPPWANTGELFFGEGSRLTVL.

This chain links TRBV14 with TRBJ1-3; 7 nucleotides line up with TRBD1. Germline CDR1 is SGHDN and CDR2 is FVKESK. Trimming cost V 4 bases and J 5 bases; bases outside gene matches: 2. The CDR3 length is 13 residues. This chain's CDR3 is CASSPGQRNTIYF. DNA of the CDR3: TGTGCCAGCAGCCCGGGACAGCGAAACACCATATATTTT.

The chain links TRBV30 to TRBJ2-1; D perhaps matches TRBD2 (6 bases). The CDR3 is made up of 12 amino acids. Trimming took off 3 bases at V and 6 bases at J, with 9 bases between the two ends. Germline V gives CDR1 GTSNPN, CDR2 SVGIG (reference sequence). This chain's CDR3 is CAWRGGFNEQFF. CDR3 sequence (DNA): TGTGCCTGGAGGGGAGGATTCAATGAGCAGTTCTTC.

Only a few counts were recorded for this clone. This chain uses TRBV5-1 with TRBJ1-1; TRBD1 aligns across 8 bases. Germline CDR1 is SGHRS and CDR2 is YFSETQ. Germline trimming cut 4 bases from V and 5 bases from J; bases unmatched to any gene: 10. The CDR3 is 15 residues long. CDR3 region: CASSLQGGPDTEAFF. CDR3 nucleotides: TGCGCCAGCAGCCTACAGGGGGGGCCGGATACTGAAGCTTTCTTT.

The chain is built from TRBV5-1 and TRBJ1-6, with 8 nucleotides matching TRBD1. The V gene end was trimmed by 2 bases and the J gene end by 6 bases; junction bases not matched to a gene: 4. Germline V lookup: CDR1 SGHRS, CDR2 YFSETQ. The CDR3 is 15 residues long. The CDR3 here is CASSFETGANSPLHF. DNA of the CDR3: TGCGCCAGCAGCTTTGAGACAGGGGCTAATTCACCCCTCCACTTT.

This chain links TRBV5-1 with TRBJ1-1, with 7 bases that match TRBD1. There are 14 residues in the CDR3. V was clipped by 4 bases and J by 8 bases; unmatched bases: 11. Germline assignment: CDR1 SGHRS and CDR2 YFSETQ. DNA for the CDR3: TGCGCCAGCAGCGTCTTGGACAGGACGGCCGAAGCTTTCTTT. Its protein is CASSVLDRTAEAFF.

The V gene is TRBV5-4, the J gene TRBJ1-1; D call uncertain. The CDR3 has 13 amino acids. The V and J ends lost 4 bases and 6 bases respectively, with 13 bases between them. Germline V gives CDR1 SGHNT, CDR2 YYREEE (reference sequence). The CDR3 here is CASSPYLGSEAFF. The CDR3 DNA follows: TGTGCCAGCAGCCCTTATCTCGGGTCTGAAGCTTTCTTT.

The V and J genes are TRBV28 and TRBJ1-1; D remains ambiguous. Germline lookup yields CDR1 MDHEN and CDR2 SYDVKM. V was clipped by 3 bases and J by 1 base, with 9 bases between them. The CDR3 has 14 residues. CDR3 sequence reads: CASSFGAGNTEAFF. The CDR3 region has the DNA TGTGCCAGCAGTTTTGGTGCAGGGAACACTGAAGCTTTCTTT.

This clone was observed a few times. The chain joins TRBV29-1 to TRBJ1-1; no definite D call. V was pared by 3 bases and J by 0 bases, with 11 bases between. The CDR3 has 14 residues. Germline V gene data show CDR1 as SQVTM and CDR2 as ANQGSEA. CDR3 residues: CSVDLAGMNTEAFF. The CDR3 DNA reads TGCAGCGTTGATCTTGCGGGGATGAACACTGAAGCTTTCTTT.

V gene TRBV27 combines with J gene TRBJ2-1, with 8 bases fitting TRBD1. V dropped 7 bases and J dropped 0; count of bases not matched to a gene: 5. Per germline, CDR1 MNHEY and CDR2 SMNVEV (reference sequence). This CDR3 spans 15 amino acids. The CDR3 DNA is TGTGCCAGCAAACAGGGGGTGAACTCCTACAATGAGCAGTTCTTC. Translating it yields CASKQGVNSYNEQFF.

The chain joins TRBV27 to TRBJ2-5; TRBD2 is a possible D gene (6 bases). The CDR3 consists of 15 residues. The germline V gene has CDR1 MNHEY and CDR2 SMNVEV (reference sequence). The V end lost 3 bases, the J end lost 2 bases, and 13 bases lay between the germline ends. CDR3 sequence (DNA): TGTGCCAGCAGTTTCCTTAGTCGGGGGCAAGAGACCCAGTACTTC. Protein product: CASSFLSRGQETQYF.

The rearrangement uses TRBV28 and TRBJ2-7, with a weak D call TRBD1 (5 bases). This CDR3 has 17 amino acids. V was trimmed by 2 bases and J by 6 bases, leaving 23 bases between them. The germline gives CDR1 MDHEN, CDR2 SYDVKM. CDR3 nucleotides: TGTGCCAGCAGTTTAAACAAAATAGGGGCTCAGTCGAGCGAGCAGTACTTC. This codes for CASSLNKIGAQSSEQYF.

The chain links TRBV27 to TRBJ2-7, with D possibly TRBD2 on 5 matching bases. Germline lookup yields CDR1 MNHEY and CDR2 SMNVEV (reference sequence). The CDR3 length is 14 residues. V shed 3 bases and J shed 3 bases, with 12 bases lying between them. The CDR3 coding sequence is TGTGCCAGCAGTTTTAGGACTGACGGCTACGAGCAGTACTTC. Translation: CASSFRTDGYEQYF.

The chain uses TRBV12-3 or TRBV12-4 and TRBJ1-2; weak D call: TRBD1 (6 bases). This CDR3 comprises 13 residues. Trimming cost V 6 bases and J 7 bases, with 15 bases left between them. In nucleotides, the CDR3 is TGTGCCAGCAGGTTAATACCCAGGGGTGGCTACACCTTC. This codes for CASRLIPRGGYTF.

The chain is built from TRBV28 and TRBJ2-7, with 7 bases identical to TRBD2. CDR1 is MDHEN and CDR2 is SYDVKM in the germline V gene. The CDR3 has 15 residues. Trimming at V came to 0 bases and at J to 4 bases, leaving 6 bases not matched to a gene. The CDR3 DNA sequence: TGTGCCAGCAGTTTATGGGGCGGGACTACGTACGAGCAGTACTTC. It is translated as CASSLWGGTTYEQYF.

This chain uses TRBV11-3 with TRBJ2-1, with D possibly matching TRBD2 (5 bases). V gave up 5 bases and J gave up 8 bases, with 16 bases separating them. In germline, CDR1 is SGHNT, CDR2 YENEEA. The CDR3 contains 14 residues. The DNA for the CDR3 is TGTGCCAGCAGCCCCGGGATCCGAGGGTATGAGCAGTTCTTC. Protein sequence: CASSPGIRGYEQFF.

This clone was counted between two and nine times. The V gene is TRBV4-2, the J gene TRBJ1-5; possible D gene TRBD1, 6 bases. The V gene's germline CDR1 is LGHNA and CDR2 YNFKEQ. V was cut by 0 bases and J by 4 bases, with 13 bases left in between. This CDR3 contains 16 residues. The CDR3 loop reads CASSQDWRTVNQPQHF. In nucleotides, the CDR3 is TGTGCCAGCAGCCAAGATTGGAGGACAGTTAATCAGCCCCAGCATTTT.

V and J are TRBV4-2 and TRBJ1-2; unclear D gene. Looked up from germline, CDR1 is LGHNA and CDR2 is YNFKEQ. The CDR3 loop spans 15 amino acids. V was pared by 0 bases and J by 4 bases, with 12 bases between. The CDR3 nucleotides are TGTGCCAGCAGCCAAGATGGTAGAGCCTCCTATGGCTACACCTTC. This translates into CASSQDGRASYGYTF.

A single count supports this clone. The V gene is TRBV3-1 (or the pseudogene TRBV3-2), the J gene TRBJ1-3; D unresolved. Germline V gives CDR1 LGHDT, CDR2 YNNKEL (reference sequence). This CDR3 comprises 16 residues. V was cut by 3 bases and J by 1 base, with 13 bases left in between. This CDR3 is CASSHPRLLSGNTIYF. CDR3 coding DNA: TGTGCCAGCAGCCACCCACGACTGCTTTCTGGAAACACCATATATTTT.

The chain carries TRBV19 and TRBJ2-7, with a weak D call TRBD1 (5 bases). Germline values: CDR1 LNHDA, CDR2 SQIVND (reference sequence). V was trimmed by 7 bases and J by 0 bases, leaving 13 bases between them. The CDR3 covers 14 residues. This chain's CDR3 is CASTLTDSSYEQYF. As DNA, the CDR3 is TGTGCCAGTACCCTTACCGACAGCTCCTACGAGCAGTACTTC.

The chain has TRBV18 and TRBJ1-5, with TRBD1 identical over 7 bases. Germline loops: CDR1 KGHSH, CDR2 LQKENI. The CDR3 is 15 amino acids. Trimming took 4 bases from V and 4 from J; bases not matched to a gene: 7. As DNA, the CDR3 is TGTGCCAGCTCACTGGAGGGGGCAGGAAATCAGCCCCAGCATTTT. Translating it yields CASSLEGAGNQPQHF.

The rearrangement links TRBV9 to TRBJ2-1; 11 bases line up with TRBD2. Germline CDR1 reads SGDLS; CDR2 reads YYNGEE. After removal of 3 bases from V and 5 bases from J, the junction contained 10 bases not matched to a gene. The CDR3 runs to 17 residues. This chain's CDR3 is CASSGGLLAGANNEQFF. The CDR3 nucleotides read TGTGCCAGCAGCGGAGGCCTACTAGCGGGAGCGAACAATGAGCAGTTCTTC. Based on the CDR3 plus reference TRBV9 and TRBJ2-1, the full variable domain is DSGVTQTPKHLITATGQRVTLRCSPRSGDLSVYWYQQSLDQGLQFLIQYYNGEERAKGNILERFSAQQFPDLHSELNLSSLELGDSALYFCASSGGLLAGANNEQFFGPGTRLTVL.

The chain joins TRBV5-4 to TRBJ2-2; no firm D call. V lost 1 base and J 6 bases, leaving 10 bases between the germline ends. The V gene's germline CDR1 is SGHNT and CDR2 YYREEE (reference sequence). CDR3 length equals 14 residues. The CDR3 here is CASSLSPRAGELFF. The CDR3 nucleotides are TGTGCCAGCAGCTTGAGTCCTCGGGCCGGGGAGCTGTTTTTT.

This clone was seen a single time. This chain joins TRBV3-1 (or the pseudogene TRBV3-2) and TRBJ1-2; weak D call: TRBD1 (5 bases). CDR3 length: 14 amino acids. CDR1 and CDR2 (germline): LGHDT, YNNKEL (reference sequence). Deletions cut 2 bases from V and 5 bases from J, with 12 bases between. Here the CDR3 reads CASSQPGTAYGYTF. The CDR3 bases are TGTGCCAGCAGCCAACCCGGGACTGCTTATGGCTACACCTTC.

The V gene is TRBV3-1 (or the pseudogene TRBV3-2), the J gene TRBJ2-3, with D possibly being TRBD1 (6 bases). This CDR3 is 17 amino acids long. V was trimmed by 5 bases and J by 2 bases, leaving 20 bases between them. CDR1 and CDR2 (germline): LGHDT, YNNKEL (reference sequence). The CDR3 loop reads CASSFSSLGALTDTQYF. CDR3 in DNA: TGTGCCAGCAGCTTTTCAAGTTTGGGGGCCCTCACAGATACGCAGTATTTT.

The chain joins TRBV6-1 to TRBJ1-1; perhaps TRBD1 as D (6 bases). The CDR3 is 13 amino acids. Germline loops: CDR1 MNHNS, CDR2 SASEGT. V was cut by 3 bases and J by 5 bases, with 10 bases left in between. The CDR3 region has the DNA TGTGCCAGCAGTGAGGGGGGGCGAACTGAAGCTTTCTTT. Translated, it gives CASSEGGRTEAFF.

The chain recombines TRBV6-2 or TRBV6-3 with TRBJ1-2, with TRBD1 as a possible D gene (6 bases). CDR3 size: 13 residues. Germline V gene lookup returns CDR1 MNHEY and CDR2 SVGEGT. With 2 bases removed from V and 8 bases from J, the gap between germline ends came to 12 bases. CDR3 in amino acids: CASSYEIQGGYTF. The CDR3 DNA reads as TGTGCCAGCAGTTACGAAATCCAGGGGGGCTACACCTTC.

The chain links TRBV5-4 to TRBJ2-5, with 7 positions matching TRBD1. The CDR3 runs to 14 residues. Germline CDR1 SGHNT, CDR2 YYREEE (reference sequence). Losses at the gene ends were 3 bases for V and 1 base for J; bases not matched to a gene: 3. The CDR3 coding sequence is TGTGCCAGCAGCTCGGGACAGCCCCAAGAGACCCAGTACTTC. Translated, it gives CASSSGQPQETQYF.

This clone was observed many times. The CDR3 DNA is TGTGCCAGCAGCTTGGCGGGGTACACCGGGGAGCTGTTTTTT. It translates to CASSLAGYTGELFF. The chain links TRBV5-5 to TRBJ2-2; a possible D gene is TRBD2 (5 bases). V was shortened by 0 bases and J by 3 bases, with 6 bases between the two germline ends. This CDR3 contains 14 residues. Looked up from germline, CDR1 is SGHKS and CDR2 is YYEKEE (reference sequence). Full variable domain (missing parts from reference TRBV5-5 and TRBJ2-2): DAGVTQSPTHLIKTRGQQVTLRCSPISGHKSVSWYQQVLGQGPQFIFQYYEKEERGRGNFPDRFSARQFPNYSSELNVNALLLGDSALYLCASSLAGYTGELFFGEGSRLTVL.